The clone carrying this T cell receptor (beta chain) was seen once. What it binds is not known. Quantitative 5'-RACE with molecular barcodes was used to make the TCR beta libraries. In TCRdb, the 5' RACE reads were re-called with MiXCR into one record per CDR3 protein. The sample carries almost 250,000 distinct CDR3 sequences, roughly 32% recorded once. Per germline, CDR1 LGHDT and CDR2 YNNKEL (reference sequence). With 4 bases removed from V and 6 bases from J, the gap between germline ends came to 13 bases. This CDR3 is built from 13 residues. This sample is part of a study of CD8 T cells in ankylosing spondylitis. Findings and caveats of the study: Made up of 7 to 9 highly homologous variants, a TCR beta motif appeared characteristic of ankylosing spondylitis blood. Prior literature has documented some motif variants in synovial fluid and blood from reactive arthritis.

The V gene is TRBV3-1, the J gene TRBJ2-7; a possible D gene is TRBD2 (6 bases). Sample: blood, either unsorted or a sorted T cell fraction (not recorded which). The source of this sequence is a male donor with ankylosing spondylitis or in good health (not recorded which). CDR3 coding DNA: TGTGCCAGCAGCCCCAATAAGGGAGGCGAGCAGTACTTC. Amino acids: CASSPNKGGEQYF.